The rows below give T cell receptor beta chains drawn from one sample of a study of vaccination and CD4 T cells after COVID-19. Using its own MiXCR run on the PCR reads, TCRdb lists one record per CDR3 protein. The table includes 5,700 or so distinct CDR3 sequences, around 34% detected once. What these receptors recognize is not known. Sequences were derived from CD4+ T cells from blood, cultured in vitro, sampled after SARS-CoV-2 vaccination. These receptors all stem from a human donor who had recovered from COVID-19. Each CDR3 is given with its conserved first and last residue. D genes are given only for firm matches. Clone size is not always given. Where it is, it says once, few, many or a class for expanded clones.

v_gene	d_gene	abundance	j_gene	len	CDR3nt	CDR3aa
TRBV20-1	.	.	TRBJ2-3	12	TGCAGTGCTCCCAGGGAGGCAGATACGCAGTATTTT	CSAPREADTQYF
TRBV7-6	.	few	TRBJ1-6	12	TGTGCCAGCAGCTTATCGGGGGCACCCCTCCACTTT	CASSLSGAPLHF
TRBV4-1	.	.	TRBJ1-5	18	TGCGCCAGCTCCTCCGGGGGGCGAAGGGGACCAAAGGATCAGCCCCAGCATTTT	CASSSGGRRGPKDQPQHF
TRBV19	.	.	TRBJ2-7	15	TGTGCCAGTAGCCTACGGGGGTGGTCTTCCTACGAGCAGTACTTC	CASSLRGWSSYEQYF
TRBV7-9	.	.	TRBJ1-2	14	TGTGCCAGCAGCTTAGGCGGGCTCAGTTATGGCTACACCTTC	CASSLGGLSYGYTF
TRBV25-1	TRBD1	.	TRBJ2-7	15	TGTGCCAGCAGAGGGGACAGGGGGGCCTTACACGAGCAGTACTTC	CASRGDRGALHEQYF
TRBV9	.	.	TRBJ2-5	15	TGTGCCAGCAGCGTCTTAGAGGGACCAGTGGAGACCCAGTACTTC	CASSVLEGPVETQYF
TRBV6-2/TRBV6-3	.	.	TRBJ1-5	14	TGTGCCAGCAGGGGGACCGTTCCTTATCAGCCCCAGCATTTT	CASRGTVPYQPQHF
TRBV2	.	.	TRBJ2-3	14	TGTGCCAGCAGGCCGTACCGAATCAGAGATACGCAGTATTTT	CASRPYRIRDTQYF
TRBV3-1	.	.	TRBJ1-2	12	TGTGCCAGCAGCCAAGGGGCCAGAGGCTACACCTTC	CASSQGARGYTF
TRBV15	.	.	TRBJ2-5	17	TGTGCCACCAGCAGGGATCGGGGGACAGCCGAACAAGAGACCCAGTACTTC	CATSRDRGTAEQETQYF
TRBV7-9	.	.	TRBJ1-2	11	TGTGCCAGCACCCTTATAGGGAGCTACACCTTC	CASTLIGSYTF
TRBV2	.	.	TRBJ1-1	14	TGTGCCAGCAGTGATAGTAGAAGGAACACTGAAGCTTTCTTT	CASSDSRRNTEAFF
TRBV28	TRBD2	few	TRBJ2-3	14	TGTGCCAGCAGAATTGCCCTAGCGGTAGATACGCAGTATTTT	CASRIALAVDTQYF
TRBV27	TRBD2	once	TRBJ2-7	14	TGTGCCAGCGGTTCTGTGACTAGCGGATACGAGCAGTACTTC	CASGSVTSGYEQYF
TRBV30	TRBD1	.	TRBJ1-2	13	TGTGCCTGGAGGAGGGACAGGGCCTATGGCTACACCTTC	CAWRRDRAYGYTF
TRBV29-1	.	.	TRBJ1-2	11	TGCAGCGTTGTTACGGGGGATGGCTACACCTTC	CSVVTGDGYTF
TRBV5-4	.	.	TRBJ1-1	15	TGTGCCAGCAGCTTGCAGGGGTCCATGAACACTGAAGCTTTCTTT	CASSLQGSMNTEAFF
TRBV20-1	.	large	TRBJ1-5	13	TGCAGTGCTCCGAGAGGGGATTATCAGCCCCAGCATTTT	CSAPRGDYQPQHF
TRBV5-4	.	.	TRBJ1-2	14	TGTGCCAGCAGCTTGGCGGGAGGGTGGTATGGCTACACCTTC	CASSLAGGWYGYTF
TRBV7-2	TRBD2	few	TRBJ2-7	15	TGTGCCAGCAGCCAACAGCGGGGGCAATCCTACGAGCAGTACTTC	CASSQQRGQSYEQYF
TRBV6-1	.	few	TRBJ1-5	15	TGTGCCAGCAGGGGAGCCATTCGGTCCTCTCAGCCCCAGCATTTT	CASRGAIRSSQPQHF
TRBV6-1	TRBD2	.	TRBJ2-7	16	TGTGCCAGCAGACTCCGGACTAGCGGGGGTTATTACGAGCAGTACTTC	CASRLRTSGGYYEQYF
TRBV6-1	TRBD2	few	TRBJ2-7	17	TGTGCCGGGGGTCGGGGGACTAGCGGGAGACGCGACTACGAGCAGTACTTC	CAGGRGTSGRRDYEQYF
TRBV6-1	.	few	TRBJ1-1	13	TGTGCCAGCAGGGAACGGACTCAGACTGAAGCTTTCTTT	CASRERTQTEAFF
TRBV2	TRBD2	.	TRBJ2-3	16	TGTGCCAGCAGAGGCCGGACTAGCGGGAGAGCGGATACGCAGTATTTT	CASRGRTSGRADTQYF
TRBV20-1	TRBD1	.	TRBJ1-1	15	TGCAGTGCGGCAAGAGGGACAGGGGGGTCGAGGGAAGCTTTCTTT	CSAARGTGGSREAFF
TRBV5-4	TRBD2	.	TRBJ2-7	16	TGTGCCAGCAGCTTGGGACTAGCGGGAGCCGAGGGGGAGCAGTACTTC	CASSLGLAGAEGEQYF
TRBV5-1	.	.	TRBJ2-5	17	TGCGCCAGCAGCTCTCTATTAGACAGGAGCTACCAAGAGACCCAGTACTTC	CASSSLLDRSYQETQYF
TRBV28	.	.	TRBJ2-1	13	TGTGCCAGCAGTTTCCCAGGATACAATGAGCAGTTCTTC	CASSFPGYNEQFF
TRBV20-1	.	.	TRBJ2-3	14	TGCAGTGCTAGAGATCCAACAAGCACAGATACGCAGTATTTT	CSARDPTSTDTQYF
TRBV7-9	.	few	TRBJ1-6	13	TGTGCCAGCAGCTTAGGGGAACGATCACCCCTCCACTTT	CASSLGERSPLHF
TRBV5-1	.	.	TRBJ2-3	13	TGCGCCAGCAGCTGGGGCGGAGGCCATACGCAGTATTTT	CASSWGGGHTQYF
TRBV11-3	.	.	TRBJ1-2	14	TGTGCCAGCAGCTTAGGTGACAGCCGCTATGGCTACACCTTC	CASSLGDSRYGYTF
TRBV7-2	TRBD1	medium-sized	TRBJ1-5	14	TGTGCCAGCAGCCTTGGACAGGGCCCTCAGCCCCAGCATTTT	CASSLGQGPQPQHF
TRBV15	.	.	TRBJ1-1	14	TGTGCCACCAGCTCGGAGTTTCTGGACACTGAAGCTTTCTTT	CATSSEFLDTEAFF
TRBV10-3	TRBD1	medium-sized	TRBJ1-1	14	TGTGCCATCAGTGTACAGGGGGAAGACACTGAAGCTTTCTTT	CAISVQGEDTEAFF
TRBV30	.	.	TRBJ1-1	11	TGTGCCTGGATGAGGGGGTTTGGGAGTTTCTTT	CAWMRGFGSFF